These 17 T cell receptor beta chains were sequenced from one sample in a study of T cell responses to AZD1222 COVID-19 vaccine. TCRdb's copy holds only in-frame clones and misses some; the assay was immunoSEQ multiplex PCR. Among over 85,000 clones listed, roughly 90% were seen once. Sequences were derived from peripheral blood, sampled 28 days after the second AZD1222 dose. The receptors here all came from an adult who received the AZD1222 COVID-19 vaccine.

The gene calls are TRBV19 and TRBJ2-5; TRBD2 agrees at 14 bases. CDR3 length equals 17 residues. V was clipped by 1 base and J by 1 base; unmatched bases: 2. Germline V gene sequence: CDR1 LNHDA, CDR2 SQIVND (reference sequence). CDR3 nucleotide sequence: TGTGCCAGTAGTATAGGACTAGCGGGGGGGACCCAAGAGACCCAGTACTTC. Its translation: CASSIGLAGGTQETQYF.

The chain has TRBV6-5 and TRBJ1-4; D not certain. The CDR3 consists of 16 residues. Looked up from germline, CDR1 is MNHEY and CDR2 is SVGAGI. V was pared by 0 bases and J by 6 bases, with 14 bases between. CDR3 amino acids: CASSYSSGVGDEKLFF. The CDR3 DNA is TGTGCCAGCAGTTACTCTTCGGGCGTCGGGGATGAAAAACTGTTTTTT.

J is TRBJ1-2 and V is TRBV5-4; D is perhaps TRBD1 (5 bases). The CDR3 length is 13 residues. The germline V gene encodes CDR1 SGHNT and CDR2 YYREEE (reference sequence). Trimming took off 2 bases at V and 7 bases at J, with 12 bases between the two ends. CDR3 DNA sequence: TGTGCCAGCAGCTTACAGGACTCTCGTGGCTACACCTTC. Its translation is CASSLQDSRGYTF.

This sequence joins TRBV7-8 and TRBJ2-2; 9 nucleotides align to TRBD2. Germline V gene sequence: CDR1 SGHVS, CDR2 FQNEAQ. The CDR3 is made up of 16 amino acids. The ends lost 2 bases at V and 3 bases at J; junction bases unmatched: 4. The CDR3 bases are TGTGCCAGCAGCTTATTGGGACTAGCTGACACCGGGGAGCTGTTTTTT. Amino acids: CASSLLGLADTGELFF.

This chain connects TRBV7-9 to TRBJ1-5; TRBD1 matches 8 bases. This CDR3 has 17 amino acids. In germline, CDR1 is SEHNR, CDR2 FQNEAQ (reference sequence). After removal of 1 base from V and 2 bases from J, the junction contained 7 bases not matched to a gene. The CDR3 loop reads CASSLESGGFGNQPQHF. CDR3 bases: TGTGCCAGCAGCTTAGAGTCAGGGGGCTTCGGCAATCAGCCCCAGCATTTT.

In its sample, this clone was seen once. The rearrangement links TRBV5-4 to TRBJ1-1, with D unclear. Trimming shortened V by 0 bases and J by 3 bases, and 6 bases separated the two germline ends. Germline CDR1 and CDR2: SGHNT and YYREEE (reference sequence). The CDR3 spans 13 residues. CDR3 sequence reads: CASSLAPDTEAFF. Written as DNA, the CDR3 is TGTGCCAGCAGCTTGGCACCCGACACTGAAGCTTTCTTT.

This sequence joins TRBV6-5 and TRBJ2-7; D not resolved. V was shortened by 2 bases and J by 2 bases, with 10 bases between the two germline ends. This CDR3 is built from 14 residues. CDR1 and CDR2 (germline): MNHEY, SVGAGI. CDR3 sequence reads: CASSYHVRPYEQYF. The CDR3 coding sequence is TGTGCCAGCAGTTACCACGTCAGACCCTACGAGCAGTACTTC.

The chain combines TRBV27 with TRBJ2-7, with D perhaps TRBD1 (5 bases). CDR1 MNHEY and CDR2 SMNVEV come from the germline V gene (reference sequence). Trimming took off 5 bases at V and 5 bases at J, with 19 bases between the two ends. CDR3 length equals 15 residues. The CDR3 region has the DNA TGTGCCAGCAGTCCGTATGGGTCAGGGCGCAACGAGCAGTACTTC. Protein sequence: CASSPYGSGRNEQYF.

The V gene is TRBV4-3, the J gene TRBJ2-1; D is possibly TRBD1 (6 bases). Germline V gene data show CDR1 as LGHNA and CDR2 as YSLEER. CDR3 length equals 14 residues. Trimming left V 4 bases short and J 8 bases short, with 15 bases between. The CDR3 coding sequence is TGCGCCAGCAGCCGCACAGGGTCTTTCGATGAGCAGTTCTTC. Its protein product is CASSRTGSFDEQFF.

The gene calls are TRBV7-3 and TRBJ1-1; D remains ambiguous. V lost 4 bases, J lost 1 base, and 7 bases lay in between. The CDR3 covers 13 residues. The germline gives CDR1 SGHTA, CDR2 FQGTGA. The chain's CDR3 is CASSSNKNTEAFF. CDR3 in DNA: TGTGCCAGCAGCTCCAACAAGAACACTGAAGCTTTCTTT.

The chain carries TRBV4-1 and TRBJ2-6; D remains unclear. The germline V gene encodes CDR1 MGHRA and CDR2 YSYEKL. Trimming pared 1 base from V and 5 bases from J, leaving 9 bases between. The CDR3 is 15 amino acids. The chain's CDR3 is CASSQAPLRANVLTF. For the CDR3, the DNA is TGCGCCAGCAGCCAAGCGCCCCTACGGGCCAACGTCCTGACTTTC.

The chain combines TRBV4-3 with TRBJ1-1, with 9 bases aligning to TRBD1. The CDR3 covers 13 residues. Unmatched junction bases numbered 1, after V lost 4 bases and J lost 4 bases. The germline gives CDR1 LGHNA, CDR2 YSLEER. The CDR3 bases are TGCGCCAGCAGCCCGACAGGGGGCACTGAAGCTTTCTTT. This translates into CASSPTGGTEAFF.

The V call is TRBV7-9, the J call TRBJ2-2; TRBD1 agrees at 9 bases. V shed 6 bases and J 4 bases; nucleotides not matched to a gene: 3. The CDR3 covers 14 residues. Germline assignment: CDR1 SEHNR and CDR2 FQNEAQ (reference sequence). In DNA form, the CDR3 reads TGTGCCAGCAGGGGGGACAGGGCCACCGGGGAGCTGTTTTTT. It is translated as CASRGDRATGELFF.

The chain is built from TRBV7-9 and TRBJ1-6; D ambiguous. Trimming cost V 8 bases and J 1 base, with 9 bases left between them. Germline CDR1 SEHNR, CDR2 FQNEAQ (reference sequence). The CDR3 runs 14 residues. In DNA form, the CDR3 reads TGTGCCAGCCAAGTGGGGTCCTATAATTCACCCCTCCACTTT. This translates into CASQVGSYNSPLHF.

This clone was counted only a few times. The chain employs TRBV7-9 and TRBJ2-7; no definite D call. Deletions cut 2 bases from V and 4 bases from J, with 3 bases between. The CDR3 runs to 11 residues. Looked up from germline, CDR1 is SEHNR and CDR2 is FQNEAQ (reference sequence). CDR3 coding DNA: TGTGCCAGCAGCTTAATGTACGAGCAGTACTTC. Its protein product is CASSLMYEQYF.

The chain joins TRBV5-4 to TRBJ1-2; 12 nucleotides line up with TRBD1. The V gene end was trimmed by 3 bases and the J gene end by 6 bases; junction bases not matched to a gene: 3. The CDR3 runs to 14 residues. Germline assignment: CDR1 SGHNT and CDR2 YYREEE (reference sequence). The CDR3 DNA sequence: TGTGCCAGCAGCTGGGGGGACAGGGGGCATGGCTACACCTTC. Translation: CASSWGDRGHGYTF.

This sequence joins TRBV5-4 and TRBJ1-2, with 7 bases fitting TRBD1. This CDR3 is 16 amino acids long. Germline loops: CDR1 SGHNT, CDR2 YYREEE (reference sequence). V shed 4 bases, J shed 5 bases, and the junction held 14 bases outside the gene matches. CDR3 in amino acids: CASSDRIRGGRYGYTF. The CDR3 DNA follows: TGTGCCAGCAGCGACCGAATTAGAGGGGGCCGGTATGGCTACACCTTC. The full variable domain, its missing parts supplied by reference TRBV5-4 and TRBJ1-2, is ETGVTQSPTHLIKTRGQQVTLRCSSQSGHNTVSWYQQALGQGPQFIFQYYREEENGRGNFPPRFSGLQFPNYSSELNVNALELDDSALYLCASSDRIRGGRYGYTFGSGTRLTVV.